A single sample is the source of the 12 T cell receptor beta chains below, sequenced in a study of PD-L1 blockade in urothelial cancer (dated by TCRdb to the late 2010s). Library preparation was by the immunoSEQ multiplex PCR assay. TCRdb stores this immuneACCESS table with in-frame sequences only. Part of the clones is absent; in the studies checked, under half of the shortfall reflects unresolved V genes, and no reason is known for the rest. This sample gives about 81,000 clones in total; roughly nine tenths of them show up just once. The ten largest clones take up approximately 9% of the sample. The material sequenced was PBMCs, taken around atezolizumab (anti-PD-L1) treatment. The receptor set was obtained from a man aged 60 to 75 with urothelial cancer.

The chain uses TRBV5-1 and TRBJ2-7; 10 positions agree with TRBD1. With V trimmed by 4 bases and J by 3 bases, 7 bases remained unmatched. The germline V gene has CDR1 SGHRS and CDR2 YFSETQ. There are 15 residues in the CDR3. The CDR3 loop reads CASSNDRGLSYEQYF. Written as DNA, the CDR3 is TGCGCCAGCAGCAATGACAGGGGGCTGAGCTACGAGCAGTACTTC.

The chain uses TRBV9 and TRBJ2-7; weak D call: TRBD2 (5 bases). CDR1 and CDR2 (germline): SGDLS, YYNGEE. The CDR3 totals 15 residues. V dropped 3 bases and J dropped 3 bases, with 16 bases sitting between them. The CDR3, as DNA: TGTGCCAGCAGCGCCTCCCCCGGACGGGACTACGAGCAGTACTTC. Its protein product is CASSASPGRDYEQYF.

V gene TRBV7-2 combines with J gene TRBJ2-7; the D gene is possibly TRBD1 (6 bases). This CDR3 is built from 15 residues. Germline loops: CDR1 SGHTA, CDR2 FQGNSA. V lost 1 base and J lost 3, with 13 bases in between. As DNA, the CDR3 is TGTGCCAGCAGCTTAGAGGCAGGGGCTAACTACGAGCAGTACTTC. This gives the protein CASSLEAGANYEQYF. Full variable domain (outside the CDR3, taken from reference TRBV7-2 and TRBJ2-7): GAGVSQSPSNKVTEKGKDVELRCDPISGHTALYWYRQSLGQGLEFLIYFQGNSAPDKSGLPSDRFSAERTGGSVSTLTIQRTQQEDSAVYLCASSLEAGANYEQYFGPGTRLTVT.

The CDR3 nucleotides are TGTGCCAGCAGGCGGGGGGGCGGTGGCTACACCTTC. Protein product: CASRRGGGGYTF. The rearrangement joins TRBV28 to TRBJ1-2; weak D call: TRBD1 (6 bases). The CDR3 length is 12 residues. The V and J ends lost 6 bases and 7 bases respectively, with 12 bases between them. Germline CDR1 and CDR2: MDHEN and SYDVKM.

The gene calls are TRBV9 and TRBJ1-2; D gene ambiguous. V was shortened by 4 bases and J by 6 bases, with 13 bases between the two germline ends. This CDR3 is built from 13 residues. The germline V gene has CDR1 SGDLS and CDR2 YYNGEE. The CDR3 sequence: CASSPWRSDGYTF. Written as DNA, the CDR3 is TGTGCCAGCAGCCCCTGGAGATCGGATGGCTACACCTTC.

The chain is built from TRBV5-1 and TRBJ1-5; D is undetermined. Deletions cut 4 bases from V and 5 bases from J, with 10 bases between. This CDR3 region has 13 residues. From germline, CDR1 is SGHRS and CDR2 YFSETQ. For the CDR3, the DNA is TGCGCCAGCAGCCCGACGGGTGATCAGCCCCAGCATTTT. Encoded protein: CASSPTGDQPQHF.

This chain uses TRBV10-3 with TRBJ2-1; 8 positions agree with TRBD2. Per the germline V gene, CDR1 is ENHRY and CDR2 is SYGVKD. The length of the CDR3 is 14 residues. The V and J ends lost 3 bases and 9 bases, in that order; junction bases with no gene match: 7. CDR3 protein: CAISDFGGVGEQFF. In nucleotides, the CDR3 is TGTGCCATCAGTGATTTCGGGGGGGTGGGTGAGCAGTTCTTC.

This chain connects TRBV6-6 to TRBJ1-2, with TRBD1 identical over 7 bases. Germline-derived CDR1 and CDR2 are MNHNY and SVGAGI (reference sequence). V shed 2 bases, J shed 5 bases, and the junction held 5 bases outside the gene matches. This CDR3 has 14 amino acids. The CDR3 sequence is CASSYGDSEYGYTF. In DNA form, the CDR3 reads TGTGCCAGCAGTTACGGGGACAGTGAATATGGCTACACCTTC.

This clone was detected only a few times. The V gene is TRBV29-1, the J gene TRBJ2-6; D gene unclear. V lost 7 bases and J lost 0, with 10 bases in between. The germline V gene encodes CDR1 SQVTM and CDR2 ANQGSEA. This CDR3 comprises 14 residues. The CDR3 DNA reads TGCAGCGCTGTCCTCGTCTCTGGGGCCAACGTCCTGACTTTC. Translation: CSAVLVSGANVLTF.

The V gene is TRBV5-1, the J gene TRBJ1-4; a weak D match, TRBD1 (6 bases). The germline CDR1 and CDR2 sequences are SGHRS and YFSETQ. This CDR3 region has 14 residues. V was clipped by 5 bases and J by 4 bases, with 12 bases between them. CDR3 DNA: TGCGCCAGCAGGACGGGGGGCGGTAATGAAAAACTGTTTTTT. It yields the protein CASRTGGGNEKLFF.

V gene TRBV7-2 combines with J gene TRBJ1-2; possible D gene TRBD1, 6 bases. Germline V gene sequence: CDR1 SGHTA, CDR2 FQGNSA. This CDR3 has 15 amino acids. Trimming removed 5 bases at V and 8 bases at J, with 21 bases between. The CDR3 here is CASSPNRAGANGYTF. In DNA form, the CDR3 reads TGTGCCAGCAGCCCTAACCGGGCAGGGGCTAACGGCTACACCTTC.

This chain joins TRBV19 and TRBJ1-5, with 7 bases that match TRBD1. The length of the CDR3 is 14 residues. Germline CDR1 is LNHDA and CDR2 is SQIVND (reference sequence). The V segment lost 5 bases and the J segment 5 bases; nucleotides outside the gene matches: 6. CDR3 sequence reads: CASSPGQDYQPQHF. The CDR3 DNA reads TGTGCCAGTAGTCCCGGACAGGATTATCAGCCCCAGCATTTT.